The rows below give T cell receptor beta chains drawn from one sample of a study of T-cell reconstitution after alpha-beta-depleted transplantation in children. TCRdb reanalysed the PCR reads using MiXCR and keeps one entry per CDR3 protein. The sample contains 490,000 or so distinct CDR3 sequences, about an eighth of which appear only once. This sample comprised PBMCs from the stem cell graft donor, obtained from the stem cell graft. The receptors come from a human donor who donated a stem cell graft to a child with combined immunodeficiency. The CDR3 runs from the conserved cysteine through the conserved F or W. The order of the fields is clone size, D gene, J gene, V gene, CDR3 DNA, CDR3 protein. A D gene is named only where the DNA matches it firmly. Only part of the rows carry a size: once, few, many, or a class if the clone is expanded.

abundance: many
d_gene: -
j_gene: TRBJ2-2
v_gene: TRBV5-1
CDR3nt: TGCGCCAGCAGCTTGTCGTCAGGGGACACCGGGGAGCTGTTTTTT
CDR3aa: CASSLSSGDTGELFF

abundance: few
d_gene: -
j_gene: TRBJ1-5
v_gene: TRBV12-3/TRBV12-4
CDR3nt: TGTGCCAGCAGTTTAACGGCACTCGACAATCAGCCCCAGCATTTT
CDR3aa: CASSLTALDNQPQHF

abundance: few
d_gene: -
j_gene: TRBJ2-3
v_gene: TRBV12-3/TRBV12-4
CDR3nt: TGTGCCAGCAGCCCAATGGACACAGATACGCAGTATTTT
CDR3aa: CASSPMDTDTQYF

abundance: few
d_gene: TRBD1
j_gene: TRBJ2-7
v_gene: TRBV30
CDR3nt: TGTGCCTGGGGGACAGGGCGTTCCTACGAGCAGTACTTC
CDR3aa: CAWGTGRSYEQYF

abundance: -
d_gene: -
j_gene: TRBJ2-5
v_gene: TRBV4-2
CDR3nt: TGTGCCAGCAGCCAAGGGAGACCGTACCAAGAGACCCAGTACTTC
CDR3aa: CASSQGRPYQETQYF

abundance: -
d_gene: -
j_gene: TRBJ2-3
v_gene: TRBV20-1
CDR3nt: TGCAGTGCTAGAGATATGAGGAACGGGGCCCACAGCGGTACGCAGTATTTT
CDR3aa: CSARDMRNGAHSGTQYF

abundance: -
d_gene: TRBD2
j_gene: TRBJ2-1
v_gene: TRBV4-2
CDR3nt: TGTGCCAGCAGCCAAGATCGGTCTAGCGGGGGGGACAATGAGCAGTTCTTC
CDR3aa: CASSQDRSSGGDNEQFF

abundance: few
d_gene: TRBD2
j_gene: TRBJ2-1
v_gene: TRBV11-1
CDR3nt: TGTGCCAGCAGCTTACAACCGACGGGGGGACGGCTAGCGGGAGCATATGAGCAGTTCTTC
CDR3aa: CASSLQPTGGRLAGAYEQFF

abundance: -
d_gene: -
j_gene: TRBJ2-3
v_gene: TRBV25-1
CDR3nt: TGTGCCAGCAGTGAATATCGAACGCAGTATTTT
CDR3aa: CASSEYRTQYF

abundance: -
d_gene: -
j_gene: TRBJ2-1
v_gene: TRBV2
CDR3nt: TGTGCCAGCAGTGAAGACCCCAATGAGCAGTTCTTC
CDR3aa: CASSEDPNEQFF

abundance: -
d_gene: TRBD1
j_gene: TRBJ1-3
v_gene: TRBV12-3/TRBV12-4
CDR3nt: TGTGCCAGCAGTTTCGGGACAGGGGGGGGAAACACCATATATTTT
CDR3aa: CASSFGTGGGNTIYF

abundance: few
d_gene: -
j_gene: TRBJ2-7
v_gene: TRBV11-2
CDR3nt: TGTGCCAGCAGCGGCTATGACGCGGGGGAGCAGTACTTC
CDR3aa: CASSGYDAGEQYF

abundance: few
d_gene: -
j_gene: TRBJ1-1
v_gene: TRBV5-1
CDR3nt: TGCGCCAGCAGCTTGGGATATCAGGGCCCGAAGACTGAAGCTTTCTTT
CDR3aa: CASSLGYQGPKTEAFF

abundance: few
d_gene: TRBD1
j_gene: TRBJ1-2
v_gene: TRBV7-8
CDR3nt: TGTGCCAGCAGCTTTATAACAGGGGGTGGCTACACCTTC
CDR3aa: CASSFITGGGYTF

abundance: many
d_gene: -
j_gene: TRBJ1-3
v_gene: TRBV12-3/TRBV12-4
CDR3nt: TGTGCCAGCAGTCATATTCTCTCTGGAAACACCATATATTTT
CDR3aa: CASSHILSGNTIYF

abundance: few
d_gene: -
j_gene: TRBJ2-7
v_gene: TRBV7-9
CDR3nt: TGTGCCAGCAGCCCCCTGAGGTTCGGTAGAGGTGAGGAGCAGTACTTC
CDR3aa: CASSPLRFGRGEEQYF

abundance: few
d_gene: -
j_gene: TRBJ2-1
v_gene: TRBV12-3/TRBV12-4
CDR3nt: TGTGCCAGCAGTTCGTCCTCATGGACAGAACGCAATGAGCAGTTCTTC
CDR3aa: CASSSSSWTERNEQFF

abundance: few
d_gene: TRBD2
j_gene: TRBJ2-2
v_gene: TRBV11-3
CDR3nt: TGTGCCAGCACCTGGAGCGGGAGTGTCGGGGAGCTGTTTTTT
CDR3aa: CASTWSGSVGELFF

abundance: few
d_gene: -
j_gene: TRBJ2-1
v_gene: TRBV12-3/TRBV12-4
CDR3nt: TGTGCCAGCAGCGAAAACCCAGAGCAGTTCTTC
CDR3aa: CASSENPEQFF

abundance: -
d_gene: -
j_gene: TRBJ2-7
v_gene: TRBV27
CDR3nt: TGTGCCAGCAGTTTATCGTCGGGACGAAGCTCCTACGAGCAGTACTTC
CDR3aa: CASSLSSGRSSYEQYF

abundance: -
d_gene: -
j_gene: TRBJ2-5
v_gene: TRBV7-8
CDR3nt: TGTGCCAGCAGCTTAGAAGTGCAGACCCAGTACTTC
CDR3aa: CASSLEVQTQYF

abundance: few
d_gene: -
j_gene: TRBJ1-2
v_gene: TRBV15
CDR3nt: TGTGCCACCAGCAGAGGAAGGCGGCTCTATGGCTACACCTTC
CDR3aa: CATSRGRRLYGYTF

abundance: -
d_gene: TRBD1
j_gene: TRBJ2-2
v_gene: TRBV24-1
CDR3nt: TGTGCCACCAGTGACCCGGGACAGGGCAACACCGGGGAGCTGTTTTTT
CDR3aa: CATSDPGQGNTGELFF

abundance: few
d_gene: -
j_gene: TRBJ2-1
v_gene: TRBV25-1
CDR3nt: TGTGCCAGCAGTGTTCGGGGGTCCAGTGAGCAGTTCTTC
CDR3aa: CASSVRGSSEQFF

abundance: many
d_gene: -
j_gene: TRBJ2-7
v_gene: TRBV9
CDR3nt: TGTGCCAGCAGCGCAGACCCAGGGGTAGTACACGACGAGCAGTACTTC
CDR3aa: CASSADPGVVHDEQYF

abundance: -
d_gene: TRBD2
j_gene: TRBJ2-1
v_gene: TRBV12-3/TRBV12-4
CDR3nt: TGTGCCAGCAGTTTATGGCGGGGGGGCTTCTCGGTCAATGAGCAGTTCTTC
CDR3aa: CASSLWRGGFSVNEQFF

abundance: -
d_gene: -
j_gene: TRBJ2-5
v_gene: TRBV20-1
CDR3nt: TGCAGTGCTAGAGATTGGACCGGTCGCCTATCGAACGGGGAGACCCAGTACTTC
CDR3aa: CSARDWTGRLSNGETQYF

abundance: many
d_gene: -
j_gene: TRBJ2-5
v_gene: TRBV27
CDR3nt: TGTGCCAGCAGATTAACAGGGCATGGGGCCCAGTACTTC
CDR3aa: CASRLTGHGAQYF

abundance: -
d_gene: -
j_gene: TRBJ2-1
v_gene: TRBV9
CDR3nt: TGTGCCAGCAGCGTTAGCGGTGGGGGTCGTGAGCAGTTCTTC
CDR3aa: CASSVSGGGREQFF

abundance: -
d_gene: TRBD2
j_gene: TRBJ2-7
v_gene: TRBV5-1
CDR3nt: TGCGCCAGCAGCTTTACGCCTAGCGGGAAGGGGTACGAGCAGTACTTC
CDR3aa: CASSFTPSGKGYEQYF

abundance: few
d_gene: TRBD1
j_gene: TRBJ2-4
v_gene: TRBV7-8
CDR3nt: TGTGCCAGCAGCTTGGACAGGGGGCTGGGAACCAAAAACATTCAGTACTTC
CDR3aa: CASSLDRGLGTKNIQYF

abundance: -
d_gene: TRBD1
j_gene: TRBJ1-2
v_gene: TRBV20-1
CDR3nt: TGCAGTGCTAGAAATCCCTCGGACAGGTCTAACTATGGCTACACCTTC
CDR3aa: CSARNPSDRSNYGYTF

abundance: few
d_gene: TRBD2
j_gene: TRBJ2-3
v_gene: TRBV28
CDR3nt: TGTGCCAGCAGTTTTAGGCTAGCGGGGACGCCCAGCACAGATACGCAGTATTTT
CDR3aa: CASSFRLAGTPSTDTQYF

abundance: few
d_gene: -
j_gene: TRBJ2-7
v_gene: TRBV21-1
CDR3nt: TGTGCCAGCAGCAAGAGAGGTACGGGGCGGCCGAACGAGCAGTACTTC
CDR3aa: CASSKRGTGRPNEQYF

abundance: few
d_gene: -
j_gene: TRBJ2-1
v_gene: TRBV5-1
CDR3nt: TGCGCCAGCAGCCAGGACGGTTTCCCACGGTTCTTC
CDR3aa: CASSQDGFPRFF

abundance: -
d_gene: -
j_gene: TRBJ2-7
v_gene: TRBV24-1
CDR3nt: TGTGCCACCAGTGATAGCAGGGAAGGATTACACGAGCAGTACTTC
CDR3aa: CATSDSREGLHEQYF

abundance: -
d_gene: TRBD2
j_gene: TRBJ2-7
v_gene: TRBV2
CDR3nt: TGTGCCAGCAGTGAAGACGCGGGAGGGCTTTGGGAGCAGTACTTC
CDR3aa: CASSEDAGGLWEQYF

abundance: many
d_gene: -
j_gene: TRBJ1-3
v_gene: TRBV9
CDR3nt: TGTGCCAGCAGCATACAGGGACTCTCTGGAAACACCATATATTTT
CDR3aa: CASSIQGLSGNTIYF

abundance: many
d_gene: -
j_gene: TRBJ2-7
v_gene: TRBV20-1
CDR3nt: TGCAGTGCTAGAGACCGGGGATTGCTTGGACCCTACGAGCAGTACTTC
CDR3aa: CSARDRGLLGPYEQYF

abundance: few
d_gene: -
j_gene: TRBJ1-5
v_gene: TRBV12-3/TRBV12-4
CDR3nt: TGTGCCAGCAGAGGGACTAGCAATCAGCCCCAGCATTTT
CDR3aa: CASRGTSNQPQHF

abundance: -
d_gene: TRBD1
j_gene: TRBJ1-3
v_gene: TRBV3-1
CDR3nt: TGTGCCAGCAGCCAGCCGGACAGGGCCTCTGGAAACACCATATATTTT
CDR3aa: CASSQPDRASGNTIYF

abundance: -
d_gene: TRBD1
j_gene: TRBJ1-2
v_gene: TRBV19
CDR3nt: TGTGCCAGTAGTAGAGGGACAGACTATTCCCCTAACTATGGCTACACCTTC
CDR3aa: CASSRGTDYSPNYGYTF

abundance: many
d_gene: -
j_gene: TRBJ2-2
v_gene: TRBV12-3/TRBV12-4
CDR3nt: TGTGCCACACAAGGGGACACCGGGGAGCTGTTTTTT
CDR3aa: CATQGDTGELFF

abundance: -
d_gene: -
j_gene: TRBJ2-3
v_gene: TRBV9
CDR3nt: TGTGCCAGCAGCGTAGAAAGGAGCACAGATACGCAGTATTTT
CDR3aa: CASSVERSTDTQYF

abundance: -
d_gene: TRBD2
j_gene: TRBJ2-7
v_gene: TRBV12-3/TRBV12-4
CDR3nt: TGTGCCAGCAGCCCCGTGGGGGGGTTAAGCTCCTACGAGCAGTACTTC
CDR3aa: CASSPVGGLSSYEQYF

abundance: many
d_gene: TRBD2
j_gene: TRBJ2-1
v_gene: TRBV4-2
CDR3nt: TGTGCCAGCACAAAAAGGGAGTGGGCTAGCGGGGCAATCAATGAGCAGTTCTTC
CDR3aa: CASTKREWASGAINEQFF

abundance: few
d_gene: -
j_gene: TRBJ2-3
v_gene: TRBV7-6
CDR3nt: TGTGCCAGCAGCTTAGGACAGCCTAGCACAGATACGCAGTATTTT
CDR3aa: CASSLGQPSTDTQYF

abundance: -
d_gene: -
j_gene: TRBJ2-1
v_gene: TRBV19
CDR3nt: TGTGCCAGTAGTATCTACGGGGAGAGCTCCTACAATGAGCAGTTCTTC
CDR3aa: CASSIYGESSYNEQFF

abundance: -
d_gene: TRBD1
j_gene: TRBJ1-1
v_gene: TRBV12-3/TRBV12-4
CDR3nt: TGTGCCAGCAGTCTCAAGCCCCCGGGACAGGGTCCTGAAGCTTTCTTT
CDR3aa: CASSLKPPGQGPEAFF

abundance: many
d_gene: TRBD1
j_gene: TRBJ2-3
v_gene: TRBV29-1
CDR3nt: TGCAGCGTTGGATTGGGGACAGGGGGCTGGGGCACAGATACGCAGTATTTT
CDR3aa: CSVGLGTGGWGTDTQYF

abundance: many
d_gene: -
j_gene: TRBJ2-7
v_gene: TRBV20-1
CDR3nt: TGCGCACTTAGGCGACTAGGTTCCTACGAGCAGTACTTC
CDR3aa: CALRRLGSYEQYF

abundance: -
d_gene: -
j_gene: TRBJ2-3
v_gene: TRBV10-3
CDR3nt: TGTGCCATCAGCCCGAACCGCAGGGGCCATGCGGATACGCAGTATTTT
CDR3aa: CAISPNRRGHADTQYF

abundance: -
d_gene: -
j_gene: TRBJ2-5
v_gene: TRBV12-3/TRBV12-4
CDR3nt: TGTGCCAGCGGGCAGGGAGGGGGGACCCAGTACTTC
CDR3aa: CASGQGGGTQYF

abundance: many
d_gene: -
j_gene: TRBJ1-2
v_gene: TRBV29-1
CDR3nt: TGCAGCGTCGAAAGACTTCTGGCCCCGGGCTACACCTTC
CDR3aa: CSVERLLAPGYTF